Given below is one TCR beta chain in context. What it recognizes is unknown. The sample comes from a study of cytotoxic CD8 clonotypes in ibrutinib-treated CLL. Profiled with immunoSEQ multiplex PCR; TCRdb holds only in-frame clones, not every one. The sample consists of around 52,000 clones, 55% to 65% of them appearing once. The TCR beta libraries used approximately 2 micrograms of genomic DNA that came from cryopreserved PBMCs. The CDR3 loop spans 11 amino acids. V lost 0 bases and J 8 bases, leaving 5 bases between the germline ends. The germline CDR1 and CDR2 sequences are SGHDT and YYEEEE. Study outcomes and limitations: Samples from sustained-remission and progressing patients were taken at different times.

The material sequenced was PBMCs, taken after 24 months of ibrutinib treatment. The TCR was taken from a human donor with chronic lymphocytic leukemia. J is TRBJ1-2 and V is TRBV5-6; no reliable D call. CDR3 nucleotide sequence: TGTGCCAGCAGCTTGGCCGCAGGCTACACCTTC. Translated, it gives CASSLAAGYTF.